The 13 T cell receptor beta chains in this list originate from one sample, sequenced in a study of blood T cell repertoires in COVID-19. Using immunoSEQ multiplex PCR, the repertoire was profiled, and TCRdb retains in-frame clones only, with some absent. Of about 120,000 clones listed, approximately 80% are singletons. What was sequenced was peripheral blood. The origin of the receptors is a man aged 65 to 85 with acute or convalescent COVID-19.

Written as DNA, the CDR3 is TGTGCCAGCAGCTTATTCAGGCTTTTCGACGAGCAGTACTTC. Its protein product is CASSLFRLFDEQYF. The chain uses TRBV7-2 and TRBJ2-7; D gene unclear. Trimming shortened V by 2 bases and J by 5 bases, and 13 bases separated the two germline ends. From germline, CDR1 is SGHTA and CDR2 FQGNSA. CDR3 length: 14 residues. Based on the CDR3 plus reference TRBV7-2 and TRBJ2-7, the full variable domain is GAGVSQSPSNKVTEKGKDVELRCDPISGHTALYWYRQSLGQGLEFLIYFQGNSAPDKSGLPSDRFSAERTGGSVSTLTIQRTQQEDSAVYLCASSLFRLFDEQYFGPGTRLTVT.

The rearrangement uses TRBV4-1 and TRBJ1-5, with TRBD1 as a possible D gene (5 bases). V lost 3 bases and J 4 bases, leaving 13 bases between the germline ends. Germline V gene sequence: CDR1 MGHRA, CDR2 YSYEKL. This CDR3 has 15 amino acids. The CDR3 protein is CASSHGDRNNQPQHF. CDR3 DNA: TGCGCCAGCAGCCATGGTGACAGAAATAATCAGCCCCAGCATTTT.

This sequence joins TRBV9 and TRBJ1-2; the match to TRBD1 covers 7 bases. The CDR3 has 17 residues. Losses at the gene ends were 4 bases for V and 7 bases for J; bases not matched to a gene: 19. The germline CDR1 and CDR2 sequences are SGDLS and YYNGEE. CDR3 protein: CASSPRGGTDSAGGYTF. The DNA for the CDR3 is TGTGCCAGCAGCCCCAGAGGGGGGACAGATTCGGCGGGTGGCTACACCTTC.

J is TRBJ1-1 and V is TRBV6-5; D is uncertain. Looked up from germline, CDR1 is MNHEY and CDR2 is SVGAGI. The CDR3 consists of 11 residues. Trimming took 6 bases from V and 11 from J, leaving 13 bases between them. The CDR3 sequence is CASRLSTGAFF. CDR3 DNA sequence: TGTGCCAGCAGACTATCAACGGGGGCTTTCTTT.

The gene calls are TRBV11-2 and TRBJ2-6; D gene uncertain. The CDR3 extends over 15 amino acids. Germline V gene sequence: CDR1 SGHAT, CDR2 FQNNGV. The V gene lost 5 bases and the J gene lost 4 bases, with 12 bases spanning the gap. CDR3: CASSRSLEGANVLTF. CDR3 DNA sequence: TGTGCCAGCAGCCGGAGCCTGGAAGGGGCCAACGTCCTGACTTTC.

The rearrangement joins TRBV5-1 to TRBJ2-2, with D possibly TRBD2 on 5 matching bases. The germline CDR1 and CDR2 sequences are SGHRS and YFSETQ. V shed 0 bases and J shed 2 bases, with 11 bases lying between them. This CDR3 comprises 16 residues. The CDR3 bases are TGCGCCAGCAGCTTGGGGGAGACGGCAAACACCGGGGAGCTGTTTTTT. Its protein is CASSLGETANTGELFF.

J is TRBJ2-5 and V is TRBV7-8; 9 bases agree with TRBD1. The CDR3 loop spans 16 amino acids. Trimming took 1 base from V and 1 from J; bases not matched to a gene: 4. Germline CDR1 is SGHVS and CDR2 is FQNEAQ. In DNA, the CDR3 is TGTGCCAGCAGCTTAGACGACAGGGGGGGCCAAGAGACCCAGTACTTC. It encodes CASSLDDRGGQETQYF. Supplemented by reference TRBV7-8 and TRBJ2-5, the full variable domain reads GAGVSQSPRYKVAKRGQDVALRCDPISGHVSLFWYQQALGQGPEFLTYFQNEAQLDKSGLPSDRFFAERPEGSVSTLKIQRTQQEDSAVYLCASSLDDRGGQETQYFGPGTRLLVL.

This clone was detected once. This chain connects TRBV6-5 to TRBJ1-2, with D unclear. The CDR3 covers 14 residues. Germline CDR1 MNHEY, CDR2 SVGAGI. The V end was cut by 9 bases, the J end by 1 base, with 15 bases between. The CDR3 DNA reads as TGTGCCAGTCTGTATAGACACCTTAACTATGGCTACACCTTC. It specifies CASLYRHLNYGYTF.

CDR3 loop: CASSLGQGIRPAEAFF. Here the CDR3 DNA reads TGCGCCAGCAGCTTGGGACAGGGCATCCGTCCCGCTGAAGCTTTCTTT. V usage is TRBV5-1 and J usage is TRBJ1-1; 7 bases are shared with TRBD1. J gave up 6 bases and V 0 bases, and 11 bases lay outside the gene matches. Germline lookup yields CDR1 SGHRS and CDR2 YFSETQ. This CDR3 region has 16 residues. The variable domain in full, with the rest retrieved from reference TRBV5-1 and TRBJ1-1, is KAGVTQTPRYLIKTRGQQVTLSCSPISGHRSVSWYQQTPGQGLQFLFEYFSETQRNKGNFPGRFSGRQFSNSRSEMNVSTLELGDSALYLCASSLGQGIRPAEAFFGQGTRLTVV.

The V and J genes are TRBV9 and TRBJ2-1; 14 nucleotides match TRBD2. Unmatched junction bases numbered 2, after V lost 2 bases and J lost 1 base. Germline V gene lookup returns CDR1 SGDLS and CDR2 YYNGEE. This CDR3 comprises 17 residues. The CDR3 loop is CASSVGTSGGSYNEQFF. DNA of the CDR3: TGTGCCAGCAGCGTCGGGACTAGCGGGGGTTCCTACAATGAGCAGTTCTTC.

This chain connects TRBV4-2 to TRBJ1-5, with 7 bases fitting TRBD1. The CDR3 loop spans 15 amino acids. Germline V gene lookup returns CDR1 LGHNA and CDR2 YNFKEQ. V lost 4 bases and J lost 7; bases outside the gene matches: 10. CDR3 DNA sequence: TGTGCCAGCAGCCGGGAAGGGACAGAATTCCAGCCCCAGCATTTT. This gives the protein CASSREGTEFQPQHF.

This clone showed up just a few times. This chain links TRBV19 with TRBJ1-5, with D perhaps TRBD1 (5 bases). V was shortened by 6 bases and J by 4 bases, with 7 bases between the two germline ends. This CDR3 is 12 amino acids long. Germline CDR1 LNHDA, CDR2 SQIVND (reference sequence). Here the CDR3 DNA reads TGTGCCAGTAGGTCAGGGAATCAGCCCCAGCATTTT. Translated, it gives CASRSGNQPQHF. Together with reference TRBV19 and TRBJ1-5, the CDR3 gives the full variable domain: DGGITQSPKYLFRKEGQNVTLSCEQNLNHDAMYWYRQDPGQGLRLIYYSQIVNDFQKGDIAEGYSVSREKKESFPLTVTSAQKNPTAFYLCASRSGNQPQHFGDGTRLSIL.

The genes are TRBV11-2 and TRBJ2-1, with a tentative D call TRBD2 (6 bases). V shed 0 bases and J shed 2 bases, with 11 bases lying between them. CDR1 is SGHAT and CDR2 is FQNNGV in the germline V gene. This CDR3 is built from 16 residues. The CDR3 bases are TGTGCCAGCAGCTTAGAGGTTGGGGGGACCTACAATGAGCAGTTCTTC. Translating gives CASSLEVGGTYNEQFF.